The clone carrying this T cell receptor beta chain was recorded once. Its antigen remains unidentified. The V gene end was trimmed by 0 bases and the J gene end by 5 bases; junction bases not matched to a gene: 10. This CDR3 contains 18 residues. The germline gives CDR1 MNHEY, CDR2 SVGEGT. The entry originates in a study of blood T cells in healthy people across ages. Broader study findings: Estimates based on one million T cells were treated as lower bounds. Per million T cells, TCR beta diversity dropped about linearly as age rose.

Per sample, no less than 5 micrograms of total RNA were extracted. Through a sample-barcoded 5' primer and a J-beta primer mix, a second PCR was run for roughly 7 to 11 cycles. CDR3-containing paired-end reads numbering at least 2.5 million came from each sample. From the 5' RACE reads, TCRdb called clonotypes with MiXCR, one entry per CDR3 protein. In the table there are about 640,000 distinct CDR3 sequences, around 54% of which are singletons. This clonotype was sampled from a man aged 55 to 70 in good health. Sequencing was performed on blood. The genes are TRBV6-2 or TRBV6-3 and TRBJ2-1, with TRBD2 identical over 10 bases. This CDR3 is CASSYSTSGGGSNNEQFF. The CDR3 nucleotides are TGTGCCAGCAGTTACTCGACGAGCGGGGGGGGATCAAACAATGAGCAGTTCTTC.